The source of this T cell receptor (beta chain) is a study of prognosis after radiotherapy for stage I lung cancer. Points from the study as a whole: The median unique TCR clone count dropped from 10,088 to 6,861 after stereotactic body radiation therapy.

Peripheral venous blood was drawn in roughly 6-milliliter volumes, with a draw taken at each of two separate time points. Amplicons of TCR beta CDR3 were generated from genomic DNA by two-round multiplex PCR. Used in first-round PCR were primers specific to each TRBV and TRBJ gene. TCRdb re-derived calls from the multiplex PCR reads in MiXCR, one entry per CDR3 protein. The sample includes 25,000 to 35,000 distinct CDR3 sequences, roughly 49% of them seen just once. The germline gives CDR1 SGHNT, CDR2 YYREEE (reference sequence). J lost 3 bases, V lost 0 bases, and 1 base had no gene match. CDR3 length: 15 amino acids. Many counts were recorded for this clonotype. Its antigen is still unknown.

This specimen was PBMCs, taken before or after stereotactic body radiation therapy (not recorded which). This TCR came from a donor of 50 years or more with non-small cell lung cancer. This rearrangement joins TRBV5-4 to TRBJ2-3; 10 bases align to TRBD2. This CDR3 is CASSLGTSGTDTQYF. The CDR3 DNA is TGTGCCAGCAGCTTGGGGACTAGCGGAACAGATACGCAGTATTTT. The entire variable domain, with the rest obtained from reference TRBV5-4 and TRBJ2-3, is as follows: ETGVTQSPTHLIKTRGQQVTLRCSSQSGHNTVSWYQQALGQGPQFIFQYYREEENGRGNFPPRFSGLQFPNYSSELNVNALELDDSALYLCASSLGTSGTDTQYFGPGTRLTVL.